Following are 13 T cell receptor beta chains from one sample sequenced in a study of lymphopenia after photon versus proton radiotherapy. Sequenced by immunoSEQ multiplex PCR; TCRdb stores in-frame clones only, minus some. This table holds fewer than 20,000 clones, 70% to 90% found once. The specimen was peripheral blood, collected from a patient treated with proton-based radiotherapy. All receptors derive from a man between 65 and 85 years old with pancreatic cancer.

The chain is built from TRBV7-3 and TRBJ2-2, with D perhaps assigned TRBD1 or TRBD2 (6 bases each). Germline CDR1 and CDR2: SGHTA and FQGTGA. This CDR3 region has 16 residues. Trimming pared 5 bases from V and 5 bases from J, leaving 18 bases between. The CDR3 DNA reads TGTGCCAGCAGCGCCGCCGGGGGCGGGGTTACCGGGGAGCTGTTTTTT. Amino acid sequence: CASSAAGGGVTGELFF.

V is TRBV18 and J is TRBJ2-1; 9 positions match TRBD1. V lost 3 bases, J lost 8 bases, and 5 bases stayed unmatched. The CDR3 runs to 14 residues. Per germline, CDR1 KGHSH and CDR2 LQKENI. In DNA form, the CDR3 reads TGTGCCAGCTCACCGGGACAGGGCTTGGATGAGCAGTTCTTC. It is translated as CASSPGQGLDEQFF. The whole variable domain, filled in from reference TRBV18 and TRBJ2-1, reads NAGVMQNPRHLVRRRGQEARLRCSPMKGHSHVYWYRQLPEEGLKFMVYLQKENIIDESGMPKERFSAEFPKEGPSILRIQQVVRGDSAAYFCASSPGQGLDEQFFGPGTRLTVL.

This clone was found once. The V call is TRBV25-1, the J call TRBJ2-7, with 7 bases fitting TRBD2. J gave up 2 bases and V 4 bases, and 11 bases lay outside the gene matches. The CDR3 is made up of 16 amino acids. Germline CDR1 MGHDK, CDR2 SYGVNS. The CDR3 DNA is TGTGCCAGCAGTGCCTACGGGGAGGGCGCGACCTACGAGCAGTACTTC. Translation: CASSAYGEGATYEQYF.

This sequence joins TRBV13 and TRBJ1-2; D remains unclear. CDR1 and CDR2 from the germline V gene are PRHDT and FYEKMQ (reference sequence). The V gene lost 5 bases and the J gene lost 6 bases, with 16 bases spanning the gap. The CDR3 is 14 amino acids. CDR3 coding DNA: TGTGCCAGCAGCCGCGGTAGGGCACCGGATGGCTACACCTTC. Protein sequence: CASSRGRAPDGYTF.

This clone came up once. This chain links TRBV7-9 with TRBJ1-5; D is unclear. V was cut by 1 base and J by 3 bases, with 7 bases left in between. Germline V gives CDR1 SEHNR, CDR2 FQNEAQ (reference sequence). There are 14 residues in the CDR3. CDR3 loop: CASSLDTNNQPQHF. CDR3 DNA: TGTGCCAGCAGCTTAGACACTAACAATCAGCCCCAGCATTTT. Looking up the rest from reference TRBV7-9 and TRBJ1-5 gives the full variable domain: DTGVSQNPRHKITKRGQNVTFRCDPISEHNRLYWYRQTLGQGPEFLTYFQNEAQLEKSRLLSDRFSAERPKGSFSTLEIQRTEQGDSAMYLCASSLDTNNQPQHFGDGTRLSIL.

The rearrangement links TRBV4-2 to TRBJ1-1; TRBD1 is a possible D gene (6 bases). V was clipped by 3 bases and J by 4 bases, with 12 bases between them. Germline-derived CDR1 and CDR2 are LGHNA and YNFKEQ. This CDR3 contains 14 residues. The CDR3, as DNA: TGTGCCAGCAGCCAGGGGGCTGGGCTCACTGAAGCTTTCTTT. Protein: CASSQGAGLTEAFF.

The chain combines TRBV6-5 with TRBJ1-2; 8 positions agree with TRBD1. V lost 6 bases, J lost 4 bases, and 7 bases stayed unmatched. The V gene's germline CDR1 is MNHEY and CDR2 SVGAGI. The CDR3 sequence is 14 residues long. The CDR3: CASSQADRAYGYTF. CDR3 nucleotides: TGTGCCAGCAGCCAAGCGGACAGGGCCTATGGCTACACCTTC.

This clone was seen only once. J is TRBJ2-2 and V is TRBV6-5; the match to TRBD1 covers 7 bases. The CDR3 is made up of 15 amino acids. The germline gives CDR1 MNHEY, CDR2 SVGAGI. V shed 6 bases and J 4 bases; nucleotides not matched to a gene: 8. The DNA of the CDR3 is TGTGCCAGCAGGCAGTCAGGGGGATTCACCGGGGAGCTGTTTTTT. Encoded protein: CASRQSGGFTGELFF.

This clone has more than one count but fewer than ten. The chain combines TRBV11-3 with TRBJ2-1; 10 bases map to TRBD2. J gave up 5 bases and V 4 bases, and 8 bases lay outside the gene matches. CDR1 and CDR2 from the germline V gene are SGHNT and YENEEA. The CDR3 consists of 16 residues. CDR3 DNA sequence: TGTGCCAGCAGCTCGTCTGGGACTAGCGTTGACAATGAGCAGTTCTTC. Its translation: CASSSSGTSVDNEQFF.

CDR3 nucleotide sequence: TGCGCCAGCAGCCTAACGACAGGGAATAATGAGCAGTTCTTC. It yields the protein CASSLTTGNNEQFF. V usage is TRBV5-1 and J usage is TRBJ2-1, with 7 bases lining up with TRBD1. The junction had 8 bases not matched to a gene; V was cut back by 4 bases and J by 7 bases. CDR3 length: 14 residues. CDR1 is SGHRS, CDR2 YFSETQ, per germline. The whole variable domain, remainder taken from reference TRBV5-1 and TRBJ2-1, is KAGVTQTPRYLIKTRGQQVTLSCSPISGHRSVSWYQQTPGQGLQFLFEYFSETQRNKGNFPGRFSGRQFSNSRSEMNVSTLELGDSALYLCASSLTTGNNEQFFGPGTRLTVL.

This rearrangement joins TRBV9 to TRBJ1-1; the match to TRBD1 covers 11 bases. Germline values: CDR1 SGDLS, CDR2 YYNGEE. Trimming took 5 bases from V and 5 from J; bases not matched to a gene: 11. This CDR3 is built from 16 residues. In nucleotides, the CDR3 is TGTGCCAGCAGACCTGGAGGGACAGGGGGTAGTACTGAAGCTTTCTTT. Translating gives CASRPGGTGGSTEAFF.

The CDR3, as DNA: TGTGCCAGCAGCGTAGGGCACACAGCACGAGAGACCCAGTACTTC. This gives the protein CASSVGHTARETQYF. This chain uses TRBV9 with TRBJ2-5; no clear D gene. V was shortened by 0 bases and J by 4 bases, with 13 bases between the two germline ends. The CDR3 length is 15 residues. Germline CDR1 reads SGDLS; CDR2 reads YYNGEE.

The chain is built from TRBV27 and TRBJ2-3; D is unresolved. This CDR3 is 12 amino acids long. V gave up 4 bases and J gave up 4 bases, with 6 bases separating them. In germline, CDR1 is MNHEY, CDR2 SMNVEV (reference sequence). The CDR3, as DNA: TGTGCCAGCAGTTCCCCTCCAGATACGCAGTATTTT. Its protein is CASSSPPDTQYF.